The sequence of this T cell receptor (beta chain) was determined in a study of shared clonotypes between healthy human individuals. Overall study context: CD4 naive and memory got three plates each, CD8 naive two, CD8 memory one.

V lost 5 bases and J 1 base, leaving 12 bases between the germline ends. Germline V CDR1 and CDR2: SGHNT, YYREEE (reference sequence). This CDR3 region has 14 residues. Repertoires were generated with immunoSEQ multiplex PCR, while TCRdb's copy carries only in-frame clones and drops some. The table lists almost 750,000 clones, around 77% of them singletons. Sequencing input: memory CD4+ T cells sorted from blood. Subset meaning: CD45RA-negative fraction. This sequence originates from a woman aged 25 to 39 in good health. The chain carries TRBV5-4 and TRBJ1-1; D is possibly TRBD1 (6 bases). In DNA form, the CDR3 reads TGTGCCAGCAGGCATAGGACAGCGAACACTGAAGCTTTCTTT. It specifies CASRHRTANTEAFF.